This T cell receptor beta chain was identified during a study of patients and donors after allogeneic stem cell transplantation (dated by TCRdb to the early 2020s). Library method: RT-PCR. Instrument on record: NextSeq 550. TCRdb itself trimmed the public reads at Q25 with fastp, ran MiXCR and retained productive beta chains. Each CDR3 protein appears once, grouped with its most common genes and DNA. This sample has 15,000 to 20,000 distinct CDR3 sequences in its table, and about 30% of those were observed once. The top ten constitute about 34% of the sample. Points on this clonotype: Its target antigen remains unknown. No much larger clone is present one base from it, and per-base qualities are unavailable.

V and J lose 6 bases and 4 bases, and a span of 13 bases separates them. As encoded in the germline V gene, CDR1 is MNHNS while CDR2 is SASEGT. The CDR3 has 13 amino acids, counting the end cysteine and phenylalanine. Kept here is only the CDR3 DNA, which spans 39 bases and is read in frame from base 1. The clonotype comes from a human donor who was either an allogeneic HSCT recipient or a stem cell or donor lymphocyte infusion donor (not recorded which). It is not recorded whose cells these are; they may come from a transplant donor. The source material was blood, either unsorted or a sorted T cell fraction (not recorded which). The chain links TRBV6-1 with TRBJ2-7; no D gene can be assigned with confidence. The CDR3 has the sequence CASSYFGVYEQYF. The nucleotide sequence is given as TGTGCCAGCAGCTATTTTGGGGTTTACGAGCAGTACTTC.